This is a list of T cell receptor beta chains from one sample in a study of blood T cell repertoires in COVID-19. Sequencing was performed with immunoSEQ multiplex PCR; in TCRdb, only in-frame clones are kept and a portion is missing. The sample shows about 49,000 clones, roughly 70% of them seen only once. The sample was peripheral blood. Receptors were obtained from a woman between 65 and 79 years old with acute or convalescent COVID-19. The CDR3 runs from the conserved cysteine through the conserved F or W. D genes are given only for firm matches. A clone size is listed for some rows: how often the clone was seen (once, few, many), or a class if it is expanded.

d_gene: NA; v_gene: TRBV7-7; abundance: NA; j_gene: TRBJ2-5; CDR3nt: TGTGCCAGCAGCTTAGGTAGCTCCGGGAAAGAGACCCAGTACTTC; CDR3aa: CASSLGSSGKETQYF
d_gene: NA; v_gene: TRBV3-1/TRBV3-2; abundance: once; j_gene: TRBJ1-2; CDR3nt: TGTGCCAGCAGCCACCAAACTCGGGGGAGGGAAGCGTATAGGGGAGCTAACTATGGCTACACCTTC; CDR3aa: CASSHQTRGREAYRGANYGYTF
d_gene: NA; v_gene: TRBV3-1/TRBV3-2; abundance: few; j_gene: TRBJ1-6; CDR3nt: TGTGCCAGCAGCCATCAGGGGTCGAGGGATTCACCCCTCCACTTT; CDR3aa: CASSHQGSRDSPLHF
d_gene: NA; v_gene: TRBV4-2; abundance: NA; j_gene: TRBJ2-7; CDR3nt: TGTGCCAGCAGCCAGGCAAGCGGCCAGAACTACGAGCAGTACTTC; CDR3aa: CASSQASGQNYEQYF
d_gene: NA; v_gene: TRBV30; abundance: many; j_gene: TRBJ2-2; CDR3nt: TGTGCCTCAGCGGTCCAGACGAACACCGGGGAGCTGTTTTTT; CDR3aa: CASAVQTNTGELFF
d_gene: TRBD1; v_gene: TRBV28; abundance: few; j_gene: TRBJ1-4; CDR3nt: TGTGCAGTGACCGGGACAGGGGCCTCAACTAATGAAAAACTGTTTTTT; CDR3aa: CAVTGTGASTNEKLFF
d_gene: NA; v_gene: TRBV6-5; abundance: NA; j_gene: TRBJ1-1; CDR3nt: TGTGCCAGCATTGACTCAGGGGCTCGGTACACTGAAGCTTTCTTT; CDR3aa: CASIDSGARYTEAFF
d_gene: TRBD2; v_gene: TRBV4-2; abundance: NA; j_gene: TRBJ2-1; CDR3nt: TGTGCCAGCAGCCCAGAACCCGGGGGGAGCTCCTACAATGAGCAGTTCTTC; CDR3aa: CASSPEPGGSSYNEQFF
d_gene: NA; v_gene: TRBV3-1/TRBV3-2; abundance: NA; j_gene: TRBJ1-2; CDR3nt: TGTGCCAGCACGACGCTGGGGCTTACCGGCGGCTACACCTTC; CDR3aa: CASTTLGLTGGYTF
d_gene: TRBD2; v_gene: TRBV7-2; abundance: NA; j_gene: TRBJ2-7; CDR3nt: TGTGCCAGCAGCCAGGGGAGCGGGGGGGTGTATACGGACGAGCAGTACTTC; CDR3aa: CASSQGSGGVYTDEQYF
d_gene: NA; v_gene: TRBV7-2; abundance: NA; j_gene: TRBJ2-7; CDR3nt: TGTGCCAGCAGCTTAAGGCAGGGGCAGTACTTC; CDR3aa: CASSLRQGQYF
d_gene: NA; v_gene: TRBV12-3/TRBV12-4; abundance: NA; j_gene: TRBJ1-5; CDR3nt: TGTGCCAGCAGTTTTCAGGGTGATCAGCCCCAGCATTTT; CDR3aa: CASSFQGDQPQHF
d_gene: NA; v_gene: TRBV5-5; abundance: NA; j_gene: TRBJ1-4; CDR3nt: TGTGCCAGCAGCTTGGACCTCCCGGGGGTAACTAATGAAAAACTGTTTTTT; CDR3aa: CASSLDLPGVTNEKLFF
d_gene: TRBD1; v_gene: TRBV29-1; abundance: NA; j_gene: TRBJ1-4; CDR3nt: TGCAGCGCAGGGGGTCAGGGGAATGAAAAACTGTTTTTT; CDR3aa: CSAGGQGNEKLFF
d_gene: NA; v_gene: TRBV7-9; abundance: NA; j_gene: TRBJ2-2; CDR3nt: TGTGCCAGCACCCTTCTGTCCGGGACAAACACCGGGGAGCTGTTTTTT; CDR3aa: CASTLLSGTNTGELFF
d_gene: NA; v_gene: TRBV6-5; abundance: few; j_gene: TRBJ2-6; CDR3nt: TGTGCCAGCAGCAAGGGGTCTGGGGCCAACGTCCTGACTTTC; CDR3aa: CASSKGSGANVLTF
d_gene: TRBD1; v_gene: TRBV5-4; abundance: once; j_gene: TRBJ2-2; CDR3nt: TGTGCCAGCAGCCTCCTGGGACAGGGGGCGAGGGTCGGGGAGCTGTTTTTT; CDR3aa: CASSLLGQGARVGELFF
d_gene: NA; v_gene: TRBV3-1/TRBV3-2; abundance: medium-sized; j_gene: TRBJ1-1; CDR3nt: TGTGCCAGCAGCCAGCGGGGCATGAACACTGAAGCTTTCTTT; CDR3aa: CASSQRGMNTEAFF
d_gene: NA; v_gene: TRBV2; abundance: NA; j_gene: TRBJ1-4; CDR3nt: TGTGCCACCCGAGCTGAAAAACTGTTTTTT; CDR3aa: CATRAEKLFF
d_gene: TRBD1; v_gene: TRBV2; abundance: NA; j_gene: TRBJ2-1; CDR3nt: TGTGCCAGCATGGCCGGGACAGGGGGTTACAATGAGCAGTTCTTC; CDR3aa: CASMAGTGGYNEQFF
d_gene: NA; v_gene: TRBV6-5; abundance: NA; j_gene: TRBJ2-5; CDR3nt: TGTGCCAGCAGTTCGACAGTCCAAGAGACCCAGTACTTC; CDR3aa: CASSSTVQETQYF
d_gene: NA; v_gene: TRBV4-3; abundance: NA; j_gene: TRBJ2-3; CDR3nt: TGCGCCAGCAGCCAAGGGCTAGCCCGGCGAGATACGCAGTATTTT; CDR3aa: CASSQGLARRDTQYF
d_gene: TRBD1; v_gene: TRBV2; abundance: NA; j_gene: TRBJ1-5; CDR3nt: TGTGCCAGCAGACCAGGGGGTAATCAGCCCCAGCATTTT; CDR3aa: CASRPGGNQPQHF
d_gene: NA; v_gene: TRBV6-1; abundance: once; j_gene: TRBJ1-1; CDR3nt: TGTGCCAGCAGTGAATCCGGGTCGAACACTGAAGCTTTCTTT; CDR3aa: CASSESGSNTEAFF
d_gene: NA; v_gene: TRBV21-1; abundance: few; j_gene: TRBJ1-6; CDR3nt: TGTGCCAGCAGGTTACAGGGATGCTCCTATAATTCACCCCTCCACTTT; CDR3aa: CASRLQGCSYNSPLHF
d_gene: NA; v_gene: TRBV3-1/TRBV3-2; abundance: NA; j_gene: TRBJ2-7; CDR3nt: TGTGCCAGCAGCCACCTCGGTAGGGGCGAGCAGTACTTC; CDR3aa: CASSHLGRGEQYF
d_gene: TRBD2; v_gene: TRBV4-2; abundance: NA; j_gene: TRBJ2-5; CDR3nt: TGTGCCAGCAGCCAAGATGGCGGGGGGGCGAAGACCCAGTACTTC; CDR3aa: CASSQDGGGAKTQYF
d_gene: NA; v_gene: TRBV7-2; abundance: NA; j_gene: TRBJ1-1; CDR3nt: TGTGCCAGCAGCTTAGTAACGGGGGGTACTGAAGCTTTCTTT; CDR3aa: CASSLVTGGTEAFF
d_gene: NA; v_gene: TRBV5-8; abundance: once; j_gene: TRBJ2-2; CDR3nt: TGTGCCAGCAGTCGCGGCCCCAACGCCGGGGAGCTGTTTTTT; CDR3aa: CASSRGPNAGELFF
d_gene: TRBD2; v_gene: TRBV5-1; abundance: once; j_gene: TRBJ2-7; CDR3nt: TGCGCCAGCAGTCTACTAGCGGGAGGAGTTAGCGAGCAGTACTTC; CDR3aa: CASSLLAGGVSEQYF
d_gene: NA; v_gene: TRBV19; abundance: NA; j_gene: TRBJ1-6; CDR3nt: TGTGCCAGCCACCCCCTCGGACAGCCCAATTCACCCCTCCACTTT; CDR3aa: CASHPLGQPNSPLHF
d_gene: NA; v_gene: TRBV7-9; abundance: few; j_gene: TRBJ2-5; CDR3nt: TGTGCCAGCAGCTTCAGACAGCAAGAGACCCAGTACTTC; CDR3aa: CASSFRQQETQYF
d_gene: NA; v_gene: TRBV27; abundance: NA; j_gene: TRBJ2-7; CDR3nt: TGTGCCAGCAGTTACCTCCAGGGTTACGAGCAGTACTTC; CDR3aa: CASSYLQGYEQYF
d_gene: NA; v_gene: TRBV4-1; abundance: few; j_gene: TRBJ1-6; CDR3nt: TGCGCCAGCAGCCAAGTTAGCTTAGATTCACCCCTCCACTTT; CDR3aa: CASSQVSLDSPLHF
d_gene: NA; v_gene: TRBV19; abundance: NA; j_gene: TRBJ1-1; CDR3nt: TGTGCCAGCAAGGGGGTTTGGAACACTGAAGCTTTCTTT; CDR3aa: CASKGVWNTEAFF
d_gene: NA; v_gene: TRBV7-9; abundance: once; j_gene: TRBJ1-1; CDR3nt: TGTGCCAGCAGCTTACGCAGTACAGGGAACACTGAAGCTTTCTTT; CDR3aa: CASSLRSTGNTEAFF
d_gene: TRBD2; v_gene: TRBV14; abundance: NA; j_gene: TRBJ2-2; CDR3nt: TGTGCCAGCAGCCGGACTAGAACTGGGGAGCTGTTTTTT; CDR3aa: CASSRTRTGELFF
d_gene: NA; v_gene: TRBV6-5; abundance: NA; j_gene: TRBJ2-7; CDR3nt: TGTGCCAGCAGTTACTCGATCCGGCTAGCAATGAGGGAGCAGTACTTC; CDR3aa: CASSYSIRLAMREQYF
d_gene: TRBD1; v_gene: TRBV6-5; abundance: NA; j_gene: TRBJ1-1; CDR3nt: TGTGCCAGCAGGCCGGGACAGCTGAACACTGAAGCTTTCTTT; CDR3aa: CASRPGQLNTEAFF
d_gene: NA; v_gene: TRBV5-4; abundance: NA; j_gene: TRBJ1-2; CDR3nt: TGTGCCAGCAGCTCTGGCCGTGCTAACTATGGCTACACCTTC; CDR3aa: CASSSGRANYGYTF
d_gene: TRBD1; v_gene: TRBV5-1; abundance: few; j_gene: TRBJ2-7; CDR3nt: TGCGCCAGCAGCCCCGGAGCCGGGACAGGGTACTACGAGCAGTACTTC; CDR3aa: CASSPGAGTGYYEQYF
d_gene: NA; v_gene: TRBV18; abundance: NA; j_gene: TRBJ2-7; CDR3nt: TGTGCCAGCTCACCTTTAGGGTCGGGGGAGCAGTACTTC; CDR3aa: CASSPLGSGEQYF
d_gene: NA; v_gene: TRBV5-1; abundance: once; j_gene: TRBJ1-1; CDR3nt: TGCGCCAGCAGCGGGGGGGAGGCAGGGTCCCCGAACACTGAAGCTTTCTTT; CDR3aa: CASSGGEAGSPNTEAFF
d_gene: TRBD1; v_gene: TRBV10-1; abundance: NA; j_gene: TRBJ2-2; CDR3nt: TGCGCCAGCAGCACCGGGACAGGGGGCGTTCCCGCTGGGGCCGGGGAGCTGTTTTTT; CDR3aa: CASSTGTGGVPAGAGELFF
d_gene: NA; v_gene: TRBV28; abundance: few; j_gene: TRBJ2-2; CDR3nt: TGTGCCAGCAATACGAACACCGGGGAGCTGTTTTTT; CDR3aa: CASNTNTGELFF
d_gene: NA; v_gene: TRBV24-1; abundance: NA; j_gene: TRBJ2-2; CDR3nt: TGTGCCACCAGTGATTTCGGCGGGTATTCGAACACCGGGGAGCTGTTTTTT; CDR3aa: CATSDFGGYSNTGELFF
d_gene: TRBD2; v_gene: TRBV18; abundance: many; j_gene: TRBJ2-5; CDR3nt: TGTGCCAGCTCACCAGACGCGGGAGTCGGGACCCAGTACTTC; CDR3aa: CASSPDAGVGTQYF
d_gene: NA; v_gene: TRBV7-2; abundance: NA; j_gene: TRBJ1-6; CDR3nt: TGTGCCAGCAGCGCCGCAGGGGATTCACCCCTCCACTTT; CDR3aa: CASSAAGDSPLHF
d_gene: TRBD2; v_gene: TRBV7-8; abundance: NA; j_gene: TRBJ2-7; CDR3nt: TGTGCCAGCAGCCAAGAGGGACTACCTTACGAGCAGTACTTC; CDR3aa: CASSQEGLPYEQYF
d_gene: TRBD1; v_gene: TRBV6-5; abundance: few; j_gene: TRBJ1-6; CDR3nt: TGTGCCAGCAGAGACAGGGGTTATAATTCACCCCTCCACTTT; CDR3aa: CASRDRGYNSPLHF
d_gene: TRBD2; v_gene: TRBV5-4; abundance: NA; j_gene: TRBJ2-3; CDR3nt: TGTGCCAGCAGCTTGAGGTTAGCGGGAGACACAGATACGCAGTATTTT; CDR3aa: CASSLRLAGDTDTQYF
d_gene: NA; v_gene: TRBV12-1; abundance: once; j_gene: TRBJ2-5; CDR3nt: TGTGCCAGCAGCAGCGTCGGGCCCCGGAGGGAGACCCAGTACTTC; CDR3aa: CASSSVGPRRETQYF
d_gene: TRBD2; v_gene: TRBV11-2; abundance: NA; j_gene: TRBJ2-1; CDR3nt: TGTGCCAGCAGCTCTACGGGGGGTCGCTCCTACAATGAGCAGTTCTTC; CDR3aa: CASSSTGGRSYNEQFF
d_gene: TRBD1; v_gene: TRBV6-5; abundance: NA; j_gene: TRBJ2-2; CDR3nt: TGTGCCAGCAGTTCGACAGGGGAGGTCGGGGAGCTGTTTTTT; CDR3aa: CASSSTGEVGELFF
d_gene: NA; v_gene: TRBV18; abundance: NA; j_gene: TRBJ2-3; CDR3nt: TGTGCCAGCTCACCACTCGGCCCAGGGGCCGGAGATACGCAGTATTTT; CDR3aa: CASSPLGPGAGDTQYF
d_gene: TRBD2; v_gene: TRBV19; abundance: NA; j_gene: TRBJ2-3; CDR3nt: TGTGCCAGTAGTATAAGCGGGAGAGGGGCAGATACGCAGTATTTT; CDR3aa: CASSISGRGADTQYF
d_gene: TRBD1; v_gene: TRBV4-1; abundance: NA; j_gene: TRBJ1-2; CDR3nt: TGCGCCAGCAGCCAAGAGGGACAGGGGGAGATCTATGGCTACACCTTC; CDR3aa: CASSQEGQGEIYGYTF
d_gene: TRBD1; v_gene: TRBV5-1; abundance: NA; j_gene: TRBJ2-7; CDR3nt: TGCGCCAGCAGCTTGGACCCGGGACAGGGGCGATACGAGCAGTACTTC; CDR3aa: CASSLDPGQGRYEQYF
d_gene: NA; v_gene: TRBV19; abundance: NA; j_gene: TRBJ2-1; CDR3nt: TGTGCCAGTAGTATCGCCGTGCTATACAATGAGCAGTTCTTC; CDR3aa: CASSIAVLYNEQFF
d_gene: TRBD1; v_gene: TRBV7-7; abundance: few; j_gene: TRBJ2-7; CDR3nt: TGTGCTAGCAGCCCGGGACAGGGGGTAGGATACGAGCAGTACTTC; CDR3aa: CASSPGQGVGYEQYF